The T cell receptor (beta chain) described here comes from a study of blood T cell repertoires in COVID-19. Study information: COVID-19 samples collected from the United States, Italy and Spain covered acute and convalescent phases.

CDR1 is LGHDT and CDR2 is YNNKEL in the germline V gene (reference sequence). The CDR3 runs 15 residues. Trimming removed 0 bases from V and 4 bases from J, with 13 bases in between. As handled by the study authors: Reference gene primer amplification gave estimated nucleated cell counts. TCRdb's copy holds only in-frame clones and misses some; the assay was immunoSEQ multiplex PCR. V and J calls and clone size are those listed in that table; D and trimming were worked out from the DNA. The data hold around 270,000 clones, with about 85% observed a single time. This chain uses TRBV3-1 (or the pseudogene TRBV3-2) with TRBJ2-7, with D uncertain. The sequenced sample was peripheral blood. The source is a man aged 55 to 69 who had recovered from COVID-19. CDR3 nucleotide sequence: TGTGCCAGCAGCCAAGACGAGGCCAGAACTTACGAGCAGTACTTC. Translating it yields CASSQDEARTYEQYF.